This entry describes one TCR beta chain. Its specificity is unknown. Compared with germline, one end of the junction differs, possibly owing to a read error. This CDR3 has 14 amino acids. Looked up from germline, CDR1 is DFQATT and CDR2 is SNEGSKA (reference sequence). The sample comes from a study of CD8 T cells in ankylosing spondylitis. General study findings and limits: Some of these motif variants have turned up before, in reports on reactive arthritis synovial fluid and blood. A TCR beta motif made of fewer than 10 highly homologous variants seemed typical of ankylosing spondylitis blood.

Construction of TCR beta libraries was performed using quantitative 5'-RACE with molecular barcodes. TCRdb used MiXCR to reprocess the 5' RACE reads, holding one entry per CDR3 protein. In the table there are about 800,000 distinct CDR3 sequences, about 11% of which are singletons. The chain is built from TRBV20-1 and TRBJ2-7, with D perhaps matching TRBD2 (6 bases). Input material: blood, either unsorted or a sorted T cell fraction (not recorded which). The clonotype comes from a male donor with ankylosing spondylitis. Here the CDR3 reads CSASNYGREDEKYF. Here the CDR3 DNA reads TGCAGTGCTAGTAATTATGGGCGGGAAGACGAGAAGTACTTC.